The clone carrying this T cell receptor (beta chain) was recorded a few times. This sample is drawn from a study of patients and donors after allogeneic stem cell transplantation. TCRdb recomputed calls from the RT-PCR reads with MiXCR, one row per CDR3 protein. The sample includes 900,000 to 1,000,000 distinct CDR3 sequences, around 17% seen only once; the top ten take 6%. Sequenced: blood, either unsorted or a sorted T cell fraction (not recorded which). This TCR was recovered from a human donor who was either an allogeneic HSCT recipient or a stem cell or donor lymphocyte infusion donor (not recorded which). It is not recorded whose cells these are; they may come from a transplant donor.

CDR3 sequence reads: CAISESLVRTLNEQFF. CDR3 DNA: TGTGCCATCAGTGAGTCCCTCGTGCGGACGCTCAATGAGCAGTTCTTC. The chain links TRBV10-3 to TRBJ2-1, with no clear D. The V end was cut by 0 bases, the J end by 6 bases, with 15 bases between. Germline V lookup: CDR1 ENHRY, CDR2 SYGVKD. The CDR3 runs 16 residues.